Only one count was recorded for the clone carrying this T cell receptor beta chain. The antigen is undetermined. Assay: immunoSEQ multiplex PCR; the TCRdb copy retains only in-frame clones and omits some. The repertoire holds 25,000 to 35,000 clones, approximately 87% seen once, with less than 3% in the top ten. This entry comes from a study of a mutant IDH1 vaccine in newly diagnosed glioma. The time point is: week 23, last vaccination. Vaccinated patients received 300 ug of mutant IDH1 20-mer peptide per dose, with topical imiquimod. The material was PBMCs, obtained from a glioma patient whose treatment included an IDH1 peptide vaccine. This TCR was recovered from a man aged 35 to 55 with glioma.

The CDR3 bases are TGTGCCACGAAGCGGGAGGGCCATAACACAGATACGCAGTATTTT. Its protein is CATKREGHNTDTQYF. This sequence joins TRBV15 and TRBJ2-3; 10 nucleotides match TRBD2. Germline lookup yields CDR1 LNHNV and CDR2 YYDKDF (reference sequence). Trimming took 9 bases from V and 2 from J; bases not matched to a gene: 8. The CDR3 has 15 residues.